This entry lists 24 T cell receptor beta chains sequenced from one sample in a study of OX40 agonist ivuxolimab in advanced cancers. The data were produced by immunoSEQ multiplex PCR, yet TCRdb's version contains in-frame clones alone and is incomplete. The profile shows tens of thousands of clones, over 80% of them singletons. The source material was CD4+ or CD8+ T cells sorted from blood, sampled in a trial of the OX40 agonist ivuxolimab. Source of these receptors: an adult with an advanced solid tumor such as melanoma, head and neck, liver or kidney cancer.

This chain links TRBV5-1 with TRBJ1-3; no definite D call. There are 13 residues in the CDR3. CDR1 and CDR2 from the germline V gene are SGHRS and YFSETQ. V was clipped by 4 bases and J by 9 bases, with 14 bases between them. The chain's CDR3 is CASSLLTDSTIYF. DNA of the CDR3: TGCGCCAGCAGCCTTCTAACGGATTCCACCATATATTTT. Variable domain in full (rest from reference TRBV5-1 and TRBJ1-3): KAGVTQTPRYLIKTRGQQVTLSCSPISGHRSVSWYQQTPGQGLQFLFEYFSETQRNKGNFPGRFSGRQFSNSRSEMNVSTLELGDSALYLCASSLLTDSTIYFGEGSWLTVV.

V gene TRBV29-1 combines with J gene TRBJ2-5, with TRBD1 matching over 7 bases. J was trimmed by 6 bases and V by 3 bases; bases with no gene match: 10. Germline values: CDR1 SQVTM, CDR2 ANQGSEA. The CDR3 extends over 14 amino acids. CDR3 amino acids: CSVDLTGSFKTQYF. CDR3 bases: TGCAGCGTTGATCTGACAGGGAGTTTTAAGACCCAGTACTTC.

The rearrangement uses TRBV28 and TRBJ1-1; 7 nucleotides align to TRBD1. This CDR3 contains 15 residues. CDR1 is MDHEN and CDR2 is SYDVKM in the germline V gene. The junction had 6 bases not matched to a gene; V was cut back by 4 bases and J by 1 base. Here the CDR3 DNA reads TGTGCCAGCAGTTCGTACGGACAGGCGAACACTGAAGCTTTCTTT. Its translation: CASSSYGQANTEAFF.

V is TRBV5-4 and J is TRBJ1-2, with D tentatively TRBD1 (5 bases). Germline V gene lookup returns CDR1 SGHNT and CDR2 YYREEE (reference sequence). CDR3 size: 14 residues. V was shortened by 5 bases and J by 9 bases, with 20 bases between the two germline ends. CDR3 protein: CASRYGGTEKRYTF. CDR3 DNA sequence: TGTGCCAGCAGATACGGAGGGACTGAGAAGCGCTACACCTTC.

The chain combines TRBV6-4 with TRBJ2-7, with 7 bases aligning to TRBD1. The germline CDR1 and CDR2 sequences are MRHNA and SNTAGT. The ends lost 6 bases at V and 0 bases at J; junction bases unmatched: 5. The CDR3 is 14 amino acids. The CDR3 region is CASRARTGSYEQYV. For the CDR3, the DNA is TGTGCCAGCAGAGCCCGGACAGGCTCCTACGAGCAGTACGTC.

This chain joins TRBV5-1 and TRBJ2-6; D is uncertain. Trimming took 2 bases from V and 0 from J, leaving 6 bases between them. This CDR3 region has 15 residues. CDR1 and CDR2 (germline): SGHRS, YFSETQ. CDR3 sequence: CASSLESSGANVLTF. CDR3 nucleotides: TGCGCCAGCAGCTTAGAGTCCTCTGGGGCCAACGTCCTGACTTTC.

The chain employs TRBV28 and TRBJ2-7, with TRBD1 as a possible D gene (6 bases). Germline assignment: CDR1 MDHEN and CDR2 SYDVKM. V lost 6 bases, J lost 2 bases, and 14 bases lay in between. This CDR3 has 14 residues. The CDR3 DNA is TGTGCCAGCAGCATAAGGACAGTTCCCTACGAGCAGTACTTC. It is translated as CASSIRTVPYEQYF.

This chain links TRBV18 with TRBJ1-3; D might be TRBD1 (6 bases). Trimming left V 7 bases short and J 0 bases short, with 13 bases between. This CDR3 spans 15 amino acids. Germline lookup yields CDR1 KGHSH and CDR2 LQKENI. CDR3 sequence reads: CASLQDRNSGNTIYF. CDR3 in DNA: TGTGCCAGCTTACAGGACAGAAACTCTGGAAACACCATATATTTT.

The genes are TRBV5-6 and TRBJ2-7; tentatively, D is TRBD2 (5 bases). The CDR3 is 13 residues long. V dropped 4 bases and J dropped 0 bases, with 8 bases sitting between them. In germline, CDR1 is SGHDT, CDR2 YYEEEE. CDR3 amino acids: CASSNRDSYEQYV. The CDR3 DNA follows: TGTGCCAGCAGCAACCGGGACTCCTACGAGCAGTACGTC.

The V gene is TRBV7-2, the J gene TRBJ1-1; 7 nucleotides line up with TRBD1. J was trimmed by 3 bases and V by 1 base; bases with no gene match: 8. The CDR3 totals 16 residues. Germline CDR1 SGHTA, CDR2 FQGNSA. The CDR3, as DNA: TGTGCCAGCAGCTTAGGGAGGGGGCGATTGTACACTGAAGCTTTCTTT. It codes for CASSLGRGRLYTEAFF.

The chain carries TRBV4-1 and TRBJ2-2; D uncertain. Germline-derived CDR1 and CDR2 are MGHRA and YSYEKL. The CDR3 is made up of 14 amino acids. V gave up 5 bases and J gave up 5 bases, with 12 bases separating them. CDR3 sequence (DNA): TGCGCCAGCAGCTTCGCCTCGACGACCGGGGAGCTGTTTTTT. Amino acid sequence: CASSFASTTGELFF.

The chain employs TRBV5-1 and TRBJ1-6; 11 nucleotides agree with TRBD1. The V gene end was trimmed by 0 bases and the J gene end by 8 bases; junction bases not matched to a gene: 1. From germline, CDR1 is SGHRS and CDR2 YFSETQ. The CDR3 covers 15 residues. This CDR3 is CASSLAGQGDSPLHF. CDR3 DNA sequence: TGCGCCAGCAGCTTGGCGGGACAGGGGGATTCACCCCTCCACTTT.

The gene calls are TRBV7-2 and TRBJ2-7; tentatively, D is TRBD2 (5 bases). Trimming stripped 2 bases from V and 5 bases from J, with 16 bases between. This CDR3 comprises 15 residues. Germline V lookup: CDR1 SGHTA, CDR2 FQGNSA. In DNA form, the CDR3 reads TGTGCCAGCAGCTTATCGGGAATGGGAGTAGACGAGCAGTACTTC. As protein: CASSLSGMGVDEQYF. The full variable domain, completed using reference TRBV7-2 and TRBJ2-7, is GAGVSQSPSNKVTEKGKDVELRCDPISGHTALYWYRQSLGQGLEFLIYFQGNSAPDKSGLPSDRFSAERTGGSVSTLTIQRTQQEDSAVYLCASSLSGMGVDEQYFGPGTRLTVT.

This clone showed up just a few times. The chain has TRBV11-2 and TRBJ2-7, with D perhaps assigned TRBD1 or TRBD2 (5 bases each). Per germline, CDR1 SGHAT and CDR2 FQNNGV. The CDR3 loop spans 15 amino acids. V lost 5 bases and J lost 2, with 16 bases in between. The CDR3 region is CASSLPGPGPYEQYF. The CDR3 DNA sequence: TGTGCCAGCAGCCTCCCGGGCCCGGGGCCCTACGAGCAGTACTTC.

V gene TRBV4-1 combines with J gene TRBJ2-7; maybe TRBD2 (6 bases). The CDR3 has 13 amino acids. The ends were cut back, 1 base at V and 12 bases at J, with 16 bases in the middle. Germline CDR1 is MGHRA and CDR2 is YSYEKL. The CDR3 sequence: CASSQGSGLSLYF. The DNA of the CDR3 is TGCGCCAGCAGCCAAGGTAGCGGACTTTCCCTGTACTTC.

This clone showed up just a few times. The chain employs TRBV19 and TRBJ2-1; no clear D gene. The CDR3 extends over 14 amino acids. The ends were cut back, 10 bases at V and 4 bases at J, with 17 bases in the middle. The V gene's germline CDR1 is LNHDA and CDR2 SQIVND (reference sequence). The CDR3 bases are TGTGCCACTAACCGGGCGCTCGATTACAATGAGCAGTTCTTC. This translates into CATNRALDYNEQFF.

In DNA, the CDR3 is TGTGCCAGCAGCTTAGCGGGAGCCGCGCAGTTCTTC. Encoded protein: CASSLAGAAQFF. V is TRBV7-6 and J is TRBJ2-1, with TRBD2 as a possible D gene (5 bases). Germline CDR1 is SGHVS and CDR2 is FNYEAQ. Trimming removed 0 bases at V and 12 bases at J, with 9 bases between. The CDR3 is made up of 12 amino acids.

This clone counts as medium-sized (0.01 to 0.1%). The rearrangement joins TRBV29-1 to TRBJ2-7, with D hard to call. Trimming took 7 bases from V and 1 from J, leaving 17 bases between them. Germline-derived CDR1 and CDR2 are SQVTM and ANQGSEA. The CDR3 is made up of 14 amino acids. The CDR3 DNA is TGCAGCGCCTTAGACCCTACAGCGTCCTACGAGCAGTACTTC. Translation gives CSALDPTASYEQYF.

The chain couples TRBV20-1 to TRBJ2-1, with D unresolved. V was cut by 3 bases and J by 8 bases, with 8 bases left in between. Germline V CDR1 and CDR2: DFQATT, SNEGSKA (reference sequence). This CDR3 is 11 amino acids long. The CDR3 nucleotides read TGCAGTGCTAGCGAGAAACATGAGCAGTTCTTC. It is translated as CSASEKHEQFF.

The chain couples TRBV27 to TRBJ2-3; no reliable D call. Germline V gene lookup returns CDR1 MNHEY and CDR2 SMNVEV (reference sequence). This CDR3 is built from 12 residues. Between the trimmed V and J ends, which lost 4 bases and 10 bases, there was a span of 12 bases. The CDR3 DNA follows: TGTGCCAGCAGTTCCGACCTTCTGGCGCAGTATTTT. This gives the protein CASSSDLLAQYF.

V is TRBV5-4 and J is TRBJ2-2; the D is unclear. This CDR3 is 18 amino acids long. Germline CDR1 reads SGHNT; CDR2 reads YYREEE (reference sequence). Trimming left V 3 bases short and J 0 bases short, with 18 bases between. CDR3 DNA sequence: TGTGCCAGCAGCTCACCGACGCGAGGCAGGTCGAACACCGGGGAGCTGTTTTTT. Encoded protein: CASSSPTRGRSNTGELFF.

The rearrangement uses TRBV9 and TRBJ2-2, with D maybe TRBD1 (5 bases). Per the germline V gene, CDR1 is SGDLS and CDR2 is YYNGEE. CDR3 length: 17 residues. Trimming took off 4 bases at V and 0 bases at J, with 16 bases between the two ends. This CDR3 is CASSPRDGAANTGELFF. CDR3 DNA: TGTGCCAGCAGCCCAAGAGATGGGGCAGCGAACACCGGGGAGCTGTTTTTT.

V usage is TRBV6-1 and J usage is TRBJ2-1; the match to TRBD2 covers 11 bases. Germline assignment: CDR1 MNHNS and CDR2 SASEGT. The CDR3 covers 14 residues. V gave up 5 bases and J gave up 5 bases; unmatched junction bases: 2. The CDR3 bases are TGTGCCAGCAGTCTAGCGGGAGGAAACAATGAGCAGTTCTTC. This codes for CASSLAGGNNEQFF.

This chain's CDR3 is CASSFLAGAEQYV. The CDR3 DNA reads as TGTGCCAGCAGTTTCTTGGCGGGGGCCGAGCAGTACGTC. The rearrangement uses TRBV6-5 and TRBJ2-7; weak D call: TRBD2 (7 bases). The CDR3 is 13 amino acids. CDR1 MNHEY and CDR2 SVGAGI come from the germline V gene. V was trimmed by 4 bases and J by 6 bases, leaving 13 bases between them.